The 21 T cell receptor beta chains below were found in one sample sequenced in a study of a mutant IDH1 vaccine in newly diagnosed glioma (dated by TCRdb to about 2021). This sample's time point label indicates: week 23, last vaccination. Each vaccine dose was 300 ug of a 20-mer mutant IDH1 peptide in Montanide, given subcutaneously with topical imiquimod. The protocol used for the library was the immunoSEQ multiplex PCR assay. TCRdb re-hosts the immuneACCESS table, in-frame sequences only. Its copies lack some clones; in the studies checked, an unresolved V gene accounts for under half of them, and the cause for the rest is not known. In all, the sample holds some 80,000 clones, and 75% to 90% of those were seen once. The ten largest clonotypes hold approximately 0.8% of the sample. These receptors' targets are unknown. The sample in question was PBMCs, obtained from a glioma patient whose treatment included an IDH1 peptide vaccine. The source of these receptors is a woman aged 45-65 years with glioma.

The chain carries TRBV28 and TRBJ1-1; 7 positions agree with TRBD1. Per germline, CDR1 MDHEN and CDR2 SYDVKM. Trimming at V came to 6 bases and at J to 4 bases, leaving 11 bases not matched to a gene. This CDR3 has 15 amino acids. The CDR3 sequence: CASSPWTGRSTEAFF. CDR3 nucleotide sequence: TGTGCCAGCAGCCCATGGACAGGCAGAAGCACTGAAGCTTTCTTT.

The chain links TRBV13 to TRBJ2-7, with TRBD2 as a possible D gene (6 bases). The germline CDR1 and CDR2 sequences are PRHDT and FYEKMQ (reference sequence). CDR3 size: 17 residues. The ends were cut back, 2 bases at V and 2 bases at J, with 19 bases in the middle. CDR3 in amino acids: CASSLSVRAGIPYEQYF. DNA of the CDR3: TGTGCCAGCAGCTTATCTGTCCGTGCGGGGATCCCCTACGAGCAGTACTTC.

The V call is TRBV27, the J call TRBJ1-1, with D unclear. Germline V lookup: CDR1 MNHEY, CDR2 SMNVEV (reference sequence). This CDR3 comprises 15 residues. Trimming left V 5 bases short and J 5 bases short, with 18 bases between. The CDR3 DNA sequence: TGTGCCAGCAGTACCCGGGCCCAAAGGCGGACTGAAGCTTTCTTT. It specifies CASSTRAQRRTEAFF.

The V call is TRBV29-1, the J call TRBJ1-3; TRBD2 matches 7 bases. The J call may be in error: the DNA end matches TRBJ2-2 better. The V gene's germline CDR1 is SQVTM and CDR2 ANQGSEA. The CDR3 is 16 residues long. The CDR3 loop is CSVEPARGSNAGELFF. CDR3 DNA: TGCAGCGTTGAACCGGCCCGCGGGAGTAATGCCGGGGAGCTGTTTTTT.

This clone was counted once. This chain links TRBV30 with TRBJ2-7; D call uncertain. With 0 bases removed from V and 3 bases from J, the gap between germline ends came to 9 bases. The CDR3 is 13 residues long. CDR1 and CDR2 (germline): GTSNPN, SVGIG (reference sequence). The CDR3 DNA sequence: TGTGCCTGGAGTGTATCACGGAACTACGAGCAGTACTTC. It is translated as CAWSVSRNYEQYF.

This rearrangement joins TRBV7-2 to TRBJ2-7, with TRBD2 matching 7 bases. The germline gives CDR1 SGHTA, CDR2 FQGNSA. This CDR3 is built from 16 residues. V gave up 5 bases and J gave up 4 bases; unmatched junction bases: 14. CDR3 protein: CASSDPVREMVYEQYF. CDR3 sequence (DNA): TGTGCCAGCAGCGACCCAGTGCGGGAGATGGTTTACGAGCAGTACTTC. Using reference TRBV7-2 and TRBJ2-7 for the parts outside the CDR3, the full variable domain is GAGVSQSPSNKVTEKGKDVELRCDPISGHTALYWYRQSLGQGLEFLIYFQGNSAPDKSGLPSDRFSAERTGGSVSTLTIQRTQQEDSAVYLCASSDPVREMVYEQYFGPGTRLTVT.

The genes are TRBV11-2 and TRBJ2-3, with D possibly matching TRBD2 (6 bases). The CDR3 is 16 amino acids. CDR1 is SGHAT and CDR2 is FQNNGV in the germline V gene. Trimming pared 5 bases from V and 3 bases from J, leaving 18 bases between. CDR3 in DNA: TGTGCCAGCAGCCTTCCCGGGAGACCCCTTACAGATACGCAGTATTTT. This encodes CASSLPGRPLTDTQYF.

This chain connects TRBV29-1 to TRBJ1-2, with D perhaps TRBD1 (6 bases). CDR1 SQVTM and CDR2 ANQGSEA come from the germline V gene. The CDR3 length is 12 residues. Trimming removed 8 bases at V and 3 bases at J, with 13 bases between. The CDR3 is CSFLRQDYGYTF. The CDR3 DNA reads TGCAGCTTCCTTAGACAGGACTATGGCTACACCTTC.

V gene TRBV18 combines with J gene TRBJ2-5, with D possibly TRBD2 on 6 matching bases. Germline lookup yields CDR1 KGHSH and CDR2 LQKENI. CDR3 size: 14 residues. V lost 3 bases to trimming and J lost 0 bases, with 8 bases between them. This CDR3 reads CASSPRGDQETQYF. The DNA of the CDR3 is TGTGCCAGCTCACCCCGCGGGGACCAAGAGACCCAGTACTTC.

The rearrangement joins TRBV6-5 to TRBJ2-5; tentatively, D is TRBD1 (5 bases). Germline V gene sequence: CDR1 MNHEY, CDR2 SVGAGI. Trimming removed 6 bases from V and 5 bases from J, with 10 bases in between. The CDR3 sequence is 12 residues long. DNA for the CDR3: TGTGCCAGCAGGGCAGGGTACGAGACCCAGTACTTC. Amino acids: CASRAGYETQYF.

The chain has TRBV28 and TRBJ2-2; 11 bases map to TRBD2. The V and J ends lost 5 bases and 6 bases, in that order; junction bases with no gene match: 11. The CDR3 extends over 17 amino acids. Germline CDR1 reads MDHEN; CDR2 reads SYDVKM. The CDR3 reads CASSPHVAGGSAGELFF. DNA of the CDR3: TGTGCCAGCAGTCCCCACGTAGCGGGAGGGTCGGCCGGGGAGCTGTTTTTT.

The rearrangement links TRBV7-9 to TRBJ2-5; TRBD2 aligns across 12 bases. Germline V gene data show CDR1 as SEHNR and CDR2 as FQNEAQ (reference sequence). J was trimmed by 5 bases and V by 4 bases; bases with no gene match: 11. The CDR3 totals 17 residues. The DNA for the CDR3 is TGTGCCAGCAGCTCCCCCCCGACTAGCGGGAGCCACGAGACCCAGTACTTC. Translated: CASSSPPTSGSHETQYF.

The rearrangement links TRBV19 to TRBJ2-5; no firm D call. Germline CDR1 LNHDA, CDR2 SQIVND (reference sequence). The CDR3 loop spans 14 amino acids. V lost 1 base, J lost 6 bases, and 12 bases lay in between. CDR3 sequence reads: CASSIGGSWQTQYF. The CDR3, as DNA: TGTGCCAGTAGTATAGGAGGTAGTTGGCAGACCCAGTACTTC.

The chain combines TRBV18 with TRBJ2-2, with 7 nucleotides matching TRBD1. The CDR3 totals 15 residues. The V and J ends lost 3 bases and 6 bases, in that order; junction bases with no gene match: 7. The germline gives CDR1 KGHSH, CDR2 LQKENI. For the CDR3, the DNA is TGTGCCAGCTCACCGGGACAGCAGGGCGCCGGGGAGCTGTTTTTT. Residues: CASSPGQQGAGELFF.

The V and J genes are TRBV19 and TRBJ2-3; 10 bases fit TRBD2. The germline V gene has CDR1 LNHDA and CDR2 SQIVND (reference sequence). This CDR3 is 15 amino acids long. V dropped 8 bases and J dropped 2; count of bases not matched to a gene: 7. In DNA, the CDR3 is TGTGCCAGTCAACTAGCGGGGATTTCCACAGATACGCAGTATTTT. Amino acid sequence: CASQLAGISTDTQYF.

The genes are TRBV7-9 and TRBJ1-5; a possible D gene is TRBD1 (5 bases). The CDR3 loop spans 17 amino acids. The germline V gene encodes CDR1 SEHNR and CDR2 FQNEAQ (reference sequence). Trimming took off 0 bases at V and 5 bases at J, with 17 bases between the two ends. The CDR3 protein is CASSLARGTGGDQPQHF. CDR3 nucleotide sequence: TGTGCCAGCAGCTTAGCGCGGGGGACGGGGGGTGATCAGCCCCAGCATTTT.

The J gene is TRBJ2-3, the V gene TRBV28; D assignment may be TRBD1 or TRBD2 (5 bases each). Trimming pared 7 bases from V and 1 base from J, leaving 12 bases between. The CDR3 sequence is 14 residues long. Germline V gene data show CDR1 as MDHEN and CDR2 as SYDVKM. CDR3 DNA sequence: TGTGCCAGCAACGCGCTGGGGGGCACAGATACGCAGTATTTT. Translating gives CASNALGGTDTQYF.

The sample holds a few counts of this clone. The V gene is TRBV2, the J gene TRBJ1-5; D not resolved. The germline V and J ends were trimmed by 4 bases and 7 bases, with 14 bases remaining between them. This CDR3 contains 14 residues. Germline V gene sequence: CDR1 SNHLY, CDR2 FYNNEI. The CDR3: CASSGGAGDQPQHF. The CDR3 DNA follows: TGTGCCAGCAGTGGTGGCGCGGGAGACCAGCCCCAGCATTTT.

The sample holds a few counts of this clone. The chain carries TRBV11-2 and TRBJ2-7; D is undetermined. In germline, CDR1 is SGHAT, CDR2 FQNNGV. With 6 bases removed from V and 4 bases from J, the gap between germline ends came to 7 bases. The CDR3 spans 11 residues. DNA of the CDR3: TGTGCCAGCAGTCAAGCTTACGAGCAGTACTTC. Translation gives CASSQAYEQYF.

This clone was seen a single time. The rearrangement uses TRBV28 and TRBJ2-7; D may be TRBD1 (6 bases). CDR1 is MDHEN, CDR2 SYDVKM, per germline. The V gene lost 5 bases and the J gene lost 2 bases, with 10 bases spanning the gap. This CDR3 has 13 amino acids. The CDR3 is CASSPGQTYEQYF. CDR3 DNA: TGTGCCAGCAGTCCAGGACAGACCTACGAGCAGTACTTC. Full variable domain (rest looked up from reference TRBV28 and TRBJ2-7): DVKVTQSSRYLVKRTGEKVFLECVQDMDHENMFWYRQDPGLGLRLIYFSYDVKMKEKGDIPEGYSVSREKKERFSLILESASTNQTSMYLCASSPGQTYEQYFGPGTRLTVT.

This chain uses TRBV9 with TRBJ1-2; 7 nucleotides agree with TRBD1. In germline, CDR1 is SGDLS, CDR2 YYNGEE. V dropped 4 bases and J dropped 1; count of bases not matched to a gene: 4. The CDR3 length is 14 residues. CDR3 nucleotides: TGTGCCAGCAGCAGCTGGACAGGTAACTATGGCTACACCTTC. Translation gives CASSSWTGNYGYTF.